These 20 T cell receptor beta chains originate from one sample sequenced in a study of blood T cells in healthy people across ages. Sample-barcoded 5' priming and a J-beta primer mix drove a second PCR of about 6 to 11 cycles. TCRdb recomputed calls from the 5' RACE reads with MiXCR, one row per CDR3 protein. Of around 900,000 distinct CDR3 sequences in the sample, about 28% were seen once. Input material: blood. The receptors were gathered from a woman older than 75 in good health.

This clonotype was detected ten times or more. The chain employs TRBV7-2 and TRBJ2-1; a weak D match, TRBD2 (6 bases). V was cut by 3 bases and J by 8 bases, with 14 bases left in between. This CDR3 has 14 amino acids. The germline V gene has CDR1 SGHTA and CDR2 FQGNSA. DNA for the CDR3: TGTGCCAGCAGCTTCATCAGGTCTAGCGATGAGCAGTTCTTC. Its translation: CASSFIRSSDEQFF.

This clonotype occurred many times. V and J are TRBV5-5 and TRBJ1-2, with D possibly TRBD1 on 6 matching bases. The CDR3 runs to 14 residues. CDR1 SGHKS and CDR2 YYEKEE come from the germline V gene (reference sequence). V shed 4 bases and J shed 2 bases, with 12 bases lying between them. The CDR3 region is CASSPLGGNYGYTF. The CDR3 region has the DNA TGTGCCAGCAGCCCTCTCGGGGGCAACTATGGCTACACCTTC.

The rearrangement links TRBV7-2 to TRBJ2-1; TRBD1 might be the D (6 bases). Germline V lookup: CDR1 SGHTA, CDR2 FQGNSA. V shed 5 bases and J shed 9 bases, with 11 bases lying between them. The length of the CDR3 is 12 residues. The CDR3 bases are TGTGCCAGCAGCGCACAGGGACCTGAGCAGTTCTTC. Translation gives CASSAQGPEQFF.

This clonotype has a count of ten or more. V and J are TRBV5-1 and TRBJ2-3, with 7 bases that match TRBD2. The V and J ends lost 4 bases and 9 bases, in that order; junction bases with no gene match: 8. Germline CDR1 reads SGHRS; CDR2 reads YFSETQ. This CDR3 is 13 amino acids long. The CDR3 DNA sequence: TGCGCCAGCAGCCCGGGAGGTGTATGGACGCAGTATTTT. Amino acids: CASSPGGVWTQYF.

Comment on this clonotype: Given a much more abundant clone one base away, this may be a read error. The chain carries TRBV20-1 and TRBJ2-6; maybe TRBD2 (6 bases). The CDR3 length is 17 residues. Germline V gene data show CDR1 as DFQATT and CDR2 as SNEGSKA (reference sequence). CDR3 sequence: CGASASDKVSGANVLTF. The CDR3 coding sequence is TGCGGTGCTAGCGCCTCCGATAAGGTCTCTGGGGCCAACGTCCTGACTTTC.

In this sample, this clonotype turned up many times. The CDR3 bases are TGTGCCAGCAGATCAACCCTAGCGGGGGGGTGGGATGAGCAGTTCTTC. It specifies CASRSTLAGGWDEQFF. The gene calls are TRBV6-2 or TRBV6-3 and TRBJ2-1, with TRBD2 matching 12 bases. The CDR3 spans 16 residues. Germline values: CDR1 MNHEY, CDR2 SVGEGT. The V gene end was trimmed by 6 bases and the J gene end by 8 bases; junction bases not matched to a gene: 11.

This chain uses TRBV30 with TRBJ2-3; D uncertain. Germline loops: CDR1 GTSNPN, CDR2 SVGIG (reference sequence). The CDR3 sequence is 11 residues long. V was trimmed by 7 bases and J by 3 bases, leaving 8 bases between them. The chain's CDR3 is CAYGVTDTQYF. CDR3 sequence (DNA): TGTGCCTATGGAGTTACAGATACGCAGTATTTT. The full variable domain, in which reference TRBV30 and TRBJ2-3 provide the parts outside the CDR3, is SQTIHQWPATLVQPVGSPLSLECTVEGTSNPNLYWYRQAAGRGLQLLFYSVGIGQISSEVPQNLSASRPQDRQFILSSKKLLLSDSGFYLCAYGVTDTQYFGPGTRLTVL.

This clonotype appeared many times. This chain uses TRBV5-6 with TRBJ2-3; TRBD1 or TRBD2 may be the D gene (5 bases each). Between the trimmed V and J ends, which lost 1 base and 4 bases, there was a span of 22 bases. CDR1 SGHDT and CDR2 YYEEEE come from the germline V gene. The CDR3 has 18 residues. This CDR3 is CASSLSTRGTLGADTQYF. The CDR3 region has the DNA TGTGCCAGCAGCTTGTCTACGAGGGGCACTTTAGGCGCAGATACGCAGTATTTT.

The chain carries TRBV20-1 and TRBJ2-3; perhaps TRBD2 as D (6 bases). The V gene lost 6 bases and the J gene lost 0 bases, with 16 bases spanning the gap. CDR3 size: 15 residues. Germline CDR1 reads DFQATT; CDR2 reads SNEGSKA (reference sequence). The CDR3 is CSARRAETSTDTQYF. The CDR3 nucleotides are TGCAGTGCCCGGAGGGCGGAAACTAGCACAGATACGCAGTATTTT.

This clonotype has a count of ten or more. The CDR3 spells CASSSQRGGLFRETQYF. The CDR3 DNA is TGTGCCAGCAGCTCCCAGCGGGGGGGCCTGTTTCGAGAGACCCAGTACTTC. This rearrangement joins TRBV7-9 to TRBJ2-5, with 10 bases matching TRBD2. The CDR3 is 17 residues long. The junction had 12 bases not matched to a gene; V was cut back by 4 bases and J by 4 bases. Germline CDR1 SEHNR, CDR2 FQNEAQ (reference sequence).

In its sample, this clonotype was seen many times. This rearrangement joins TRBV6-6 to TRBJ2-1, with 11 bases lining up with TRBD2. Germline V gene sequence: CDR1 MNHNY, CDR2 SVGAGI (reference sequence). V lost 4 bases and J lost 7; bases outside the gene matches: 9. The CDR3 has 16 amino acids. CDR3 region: CASSSFLAGGRNEQFF. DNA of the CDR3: TGTGCCAGCAGTTCATTTCTAGCGGGGGGCAGGAATGAGCAGTTCTTC.

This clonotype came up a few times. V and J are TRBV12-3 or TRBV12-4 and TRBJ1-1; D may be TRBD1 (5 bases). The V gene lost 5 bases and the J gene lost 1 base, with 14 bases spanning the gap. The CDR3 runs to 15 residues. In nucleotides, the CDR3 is TGTGCCAGCAGTCCACAGGTCCTTAAGAACACTGAAGCTTTCTTT. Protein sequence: CASSPQVLKNTEAFF.

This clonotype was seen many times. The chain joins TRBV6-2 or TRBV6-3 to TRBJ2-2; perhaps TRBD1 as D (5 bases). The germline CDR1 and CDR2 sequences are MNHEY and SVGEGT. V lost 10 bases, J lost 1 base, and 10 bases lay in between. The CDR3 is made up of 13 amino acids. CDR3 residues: CATRQGNTGELFF. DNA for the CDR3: TGTGCCACCCGGCAGGGGAACACCGGGGAGCTGTTTTTT.

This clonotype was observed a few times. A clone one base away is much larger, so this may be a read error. In nucleotides, the CDR3 is TGTGCCAGCAGCTTGGAGGGGCGATATGAGCAGTTCTTC. Translating gives CASSLEGRYEQFF. The rearrangement links TRBV5-5 to TRBJ2-1; tentatively, D is TRBD1 (5 bases). CDR3 length: 13 amino acids. V gave up 0 bases and J gave up 8 bases, with 9 bases separating them. Germline CDR1 is SGHKS and CDR2 is YYEKEE (reference sequence).

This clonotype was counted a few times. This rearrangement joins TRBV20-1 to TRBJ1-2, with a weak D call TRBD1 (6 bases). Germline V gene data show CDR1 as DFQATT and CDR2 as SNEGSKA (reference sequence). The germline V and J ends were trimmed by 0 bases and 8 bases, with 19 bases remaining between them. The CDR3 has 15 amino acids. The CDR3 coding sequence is TGCAGTGCTAGAGACGCCGGGACAATGGGAAAGGGCTACACCTTC. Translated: CSARDAGTMGKGYTF.

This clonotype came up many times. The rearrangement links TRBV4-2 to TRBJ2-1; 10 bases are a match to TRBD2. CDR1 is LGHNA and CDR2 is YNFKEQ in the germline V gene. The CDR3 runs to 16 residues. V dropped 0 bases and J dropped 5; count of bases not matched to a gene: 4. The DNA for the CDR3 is TGTGCCAGCAGCCAAGAACTAGCGGGGTTTCACAATGAGCAGTTCTTC. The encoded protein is CASSQELAGFHNEQFF.

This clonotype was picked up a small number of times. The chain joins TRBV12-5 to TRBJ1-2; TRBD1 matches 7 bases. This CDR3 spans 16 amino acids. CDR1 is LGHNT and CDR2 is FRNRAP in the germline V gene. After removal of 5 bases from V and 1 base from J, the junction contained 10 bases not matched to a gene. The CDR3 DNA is TGTGCTAGTGGTCCGAAGCCAGGACAGGATAACTATGGCTACACCTTC. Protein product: CASGPKPGQDNYGYTF.

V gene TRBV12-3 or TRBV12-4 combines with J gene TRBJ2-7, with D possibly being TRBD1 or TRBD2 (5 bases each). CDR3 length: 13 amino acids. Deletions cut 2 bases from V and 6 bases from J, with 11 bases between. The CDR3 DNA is TGTGCCAGCAGTTTACCAGGGACCTCCGAGCAGTACTTC. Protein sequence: CASSLPGTSEQYF.

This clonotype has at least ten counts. The CDR3 DNA reads TGTGCCAGCAGCATCCGGGACAGGGGGCTAGTCGGATCAGAGACCCAGTACTTC. Amino acid sequence: CASSIRDRGLVGSETQYF. The chain employs TRBV7-6 and TRBJ2-5, with 12 bases aligning to TRBD1. V gave up 5 bases and J gave up 4 bases; unmatched junction bases: 14. The CDR3 is made up of 18 amino acids. Germline V gene lookup returns CDR1 SGHVS and CDR2 FNYEAQ.

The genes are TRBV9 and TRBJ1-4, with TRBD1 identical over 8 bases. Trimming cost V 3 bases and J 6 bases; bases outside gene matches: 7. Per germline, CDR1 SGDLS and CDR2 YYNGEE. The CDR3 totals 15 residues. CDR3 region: CASSAPGQADEKLFF. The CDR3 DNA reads TGTGCCAGCAGCGCACCGGGACAGGCGGATGAAAAACTGTTTTTT. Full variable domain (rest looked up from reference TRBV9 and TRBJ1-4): DSGVTQTPKHLITATGQRVTLRCSPRSGDLSVYWYQQSLDQGLQFLIQYYNGEERAKGNILERFSAQQFPDLHSELNLSSLELGDSALYFCASSAPGQADEKLFFGSGTQLSVL.